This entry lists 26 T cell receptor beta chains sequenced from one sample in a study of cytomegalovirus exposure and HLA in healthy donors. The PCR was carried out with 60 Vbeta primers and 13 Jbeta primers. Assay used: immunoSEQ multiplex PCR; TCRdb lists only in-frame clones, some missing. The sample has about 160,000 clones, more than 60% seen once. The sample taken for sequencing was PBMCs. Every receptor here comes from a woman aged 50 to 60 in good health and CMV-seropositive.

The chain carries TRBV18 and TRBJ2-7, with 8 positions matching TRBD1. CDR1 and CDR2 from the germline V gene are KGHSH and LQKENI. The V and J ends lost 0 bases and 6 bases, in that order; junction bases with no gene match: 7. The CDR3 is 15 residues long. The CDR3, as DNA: TGTGCCAGCTCACCACCCATGCAGGGGGCGAGCGAGCAGTACTTC. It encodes CASSPPMQGASEQYF.

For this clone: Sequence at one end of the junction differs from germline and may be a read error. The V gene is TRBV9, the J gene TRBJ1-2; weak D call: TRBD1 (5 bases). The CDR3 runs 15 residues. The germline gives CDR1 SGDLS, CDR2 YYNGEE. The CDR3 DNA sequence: TGTGCCAGCAGCGCCGGGGGGGGGTTTAACTATAGCTACACCTTC. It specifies CASSAGGGFNYSYTF. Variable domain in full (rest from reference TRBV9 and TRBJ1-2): DSGVTQTPKHLITATGQRVTLRCSPRSGDLSVYWYQQSLDQGLQFLIQYYNGEERAKGNILERFSAQQFPDLHSELNLSSLELGDSALYFCASSAGGGFNYSYTFGSGTRLTVV.

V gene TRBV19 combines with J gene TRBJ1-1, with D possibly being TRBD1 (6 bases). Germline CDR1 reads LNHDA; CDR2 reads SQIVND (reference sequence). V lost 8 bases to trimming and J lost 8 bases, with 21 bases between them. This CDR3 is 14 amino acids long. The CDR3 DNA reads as TGTGCCAGTCAAGACACAGGGACACAGCGAGAAGCTTTCTTT. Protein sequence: CASQDTGTQREAFF.

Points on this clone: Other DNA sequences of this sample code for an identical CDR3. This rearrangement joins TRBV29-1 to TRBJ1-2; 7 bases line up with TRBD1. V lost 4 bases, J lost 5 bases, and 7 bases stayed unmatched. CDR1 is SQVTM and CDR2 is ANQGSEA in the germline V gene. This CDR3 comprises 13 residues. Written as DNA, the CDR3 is TGCAGCGTTGGGACAGGCCGAGGGTATGGCTACACCTTC. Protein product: CSVGTGRGYGYTF.

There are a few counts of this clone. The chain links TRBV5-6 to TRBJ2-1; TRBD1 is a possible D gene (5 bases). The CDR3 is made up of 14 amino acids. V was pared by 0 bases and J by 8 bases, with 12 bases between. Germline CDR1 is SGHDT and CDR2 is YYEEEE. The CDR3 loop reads CASSLGGDFYEQFF. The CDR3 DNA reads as TGTGCCAGCAGCTTGGGGGGCGACTTTTATGAGCAGTTCTTC.

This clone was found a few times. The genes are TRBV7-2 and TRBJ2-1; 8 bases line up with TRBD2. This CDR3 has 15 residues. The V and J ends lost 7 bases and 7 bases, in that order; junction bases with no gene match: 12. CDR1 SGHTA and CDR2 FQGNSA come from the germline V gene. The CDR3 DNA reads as TGTGCCAGCACCACGGGGGGGAGCCTGAGGAATGAGCAGTTCTTC. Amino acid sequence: CASTTGGSLRNEQFF.

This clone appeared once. Here the CDR3 reads CAISESGVAGRADTQYF. CDR3 DNA sequence: TGTGCCATCAGTGAGTCAGGGGTAGCTGGGAGGGCAGATACGCAGTATTTT. The chain joins TRBV10-3 to TRBJ2-3; 7 bases map to TRBD2. The CDR3 is made up of 17 amino acids. From germline, CDR1 is ENHRY and CDR2 SYGVKD. The V and J ends lost 0 bases and 4 bases, in that order; junction bases with no gene match: 10.

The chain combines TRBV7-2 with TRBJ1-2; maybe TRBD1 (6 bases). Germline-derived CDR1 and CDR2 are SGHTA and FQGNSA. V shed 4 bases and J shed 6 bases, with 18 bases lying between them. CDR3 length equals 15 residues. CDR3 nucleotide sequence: TGTGCCAGCAGCTCCCGGGACAACCCATCGAATGGCTACACCTTC. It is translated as CASSSRDNPSNGYTF.

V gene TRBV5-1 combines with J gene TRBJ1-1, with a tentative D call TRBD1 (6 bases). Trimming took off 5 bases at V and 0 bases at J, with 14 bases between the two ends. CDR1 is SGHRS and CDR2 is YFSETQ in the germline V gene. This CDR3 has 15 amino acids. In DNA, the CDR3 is TGCGCCAGCAGTCGCGGGGGGGCATTGAACACTGAAGCTTTCTTT. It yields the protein CASSRGGALNTEAFF. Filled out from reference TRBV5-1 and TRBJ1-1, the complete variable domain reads KAGVTQTPRYLIKTRGQQVTLSCSPISGHRSVSWYQQTPGQGLQFLFEYFSETQRNKGNFPGRFSGRQFSNSRSEMNVSTLELGDSALYLCASSRGGALNTEAFFGQGTRLTVV.

The CDR3, as DNA: TGCAGCGGCCTGACAGGGGCGAGGACTGAAGCTTTCTTT. This codes for CSGLTGARTEAFF. The rearrangement uses TRBV29-1 and TRBJ1-1, with 8 bases identical to TRBD1. V lost 7 bases, J lost 5 bases, and 9 bases stayed unmatched. Germline V CDR1 and CDR2: SQVTM, ANQGSEA. CDR3 length: 13 residues.

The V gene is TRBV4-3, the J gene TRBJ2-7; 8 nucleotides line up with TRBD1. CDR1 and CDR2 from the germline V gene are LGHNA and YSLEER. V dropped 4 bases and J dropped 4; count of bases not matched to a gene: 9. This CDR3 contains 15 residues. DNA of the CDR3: TGCGCCAGCAGCCCGGACAGGGATGCGGCGTACGAGCAGTACTTC. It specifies CASSPDRDAAYEQYF.

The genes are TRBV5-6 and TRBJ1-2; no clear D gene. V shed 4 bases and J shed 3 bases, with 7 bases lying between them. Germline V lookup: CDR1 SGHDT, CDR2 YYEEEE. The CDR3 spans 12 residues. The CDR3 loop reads CASSNSHYGYTF. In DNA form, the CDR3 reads TGTGCCAGCAGCAACAGTCACTATGGCTACACCTTC. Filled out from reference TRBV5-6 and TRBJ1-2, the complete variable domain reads DAGVTQSPTHLIKTRGQQVTLRCSPKSGHDTVSWYQQALGQGPQFIFQYYEEEERQRGNFPDRFSGHQFPNYSSELNVNALLLGDSALYLCASSNSHYGYTFGSGTRLTVV.

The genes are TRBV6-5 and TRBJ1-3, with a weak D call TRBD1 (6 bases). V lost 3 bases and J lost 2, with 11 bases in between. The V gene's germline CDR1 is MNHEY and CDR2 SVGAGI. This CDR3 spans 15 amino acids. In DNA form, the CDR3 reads TGTGCCAGCAGTTATGGGGGCAGGGCTGGAAACACCATATATTTT. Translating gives CASSYGGRAGNTIYF.

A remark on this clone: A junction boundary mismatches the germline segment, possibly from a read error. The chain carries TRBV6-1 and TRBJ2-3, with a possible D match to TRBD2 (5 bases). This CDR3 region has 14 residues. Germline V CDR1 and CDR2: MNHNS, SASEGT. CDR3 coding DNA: TGTGCCAGCACCTATGCCCCTAGCACAGATACGCAGTGTTTT. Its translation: CASTYAPSTDTQCF.

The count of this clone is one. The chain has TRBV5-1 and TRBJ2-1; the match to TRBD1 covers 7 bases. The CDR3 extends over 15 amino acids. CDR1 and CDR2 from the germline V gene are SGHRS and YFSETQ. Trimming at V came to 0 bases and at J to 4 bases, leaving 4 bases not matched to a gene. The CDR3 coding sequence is TGCGCCAGCAGCTTGGGGGGGACAGTGTACAATGAGCAGTTCTTC. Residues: CASSLGGTVYNEQFF.

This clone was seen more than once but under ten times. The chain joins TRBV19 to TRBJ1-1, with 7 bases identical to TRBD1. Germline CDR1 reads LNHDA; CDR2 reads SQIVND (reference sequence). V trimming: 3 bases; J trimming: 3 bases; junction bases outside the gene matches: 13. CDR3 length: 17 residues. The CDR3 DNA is TGTGCCAGTAGTATGGACACAGGGGTAATGCTCGACACTGAAGCTTTCTTT. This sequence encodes CASSMDTGVMLDTEAFF.

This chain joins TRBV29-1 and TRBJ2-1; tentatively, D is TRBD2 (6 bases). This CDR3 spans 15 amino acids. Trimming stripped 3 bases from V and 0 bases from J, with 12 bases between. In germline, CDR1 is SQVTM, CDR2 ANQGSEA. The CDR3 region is CSVEGRGSSYNEQFF. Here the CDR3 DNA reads TGCAGCGTTGAGGGGCGGGGTAGCTCCTACAATGAGCAGTTCTTC.

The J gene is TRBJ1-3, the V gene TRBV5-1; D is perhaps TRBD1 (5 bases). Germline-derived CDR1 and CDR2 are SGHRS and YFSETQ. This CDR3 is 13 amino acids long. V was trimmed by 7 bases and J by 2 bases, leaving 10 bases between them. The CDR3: CASGEGAGNTIYF. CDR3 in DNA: TGCGCCAGCGGTGAAGGGGCTGGAAACACCATATATTTT.

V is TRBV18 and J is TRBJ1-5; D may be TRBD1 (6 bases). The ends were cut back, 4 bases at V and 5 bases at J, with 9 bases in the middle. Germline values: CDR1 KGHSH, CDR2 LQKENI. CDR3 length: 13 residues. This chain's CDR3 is CASSRAGDQPQHF. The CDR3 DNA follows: TGTGCCAGCTCACGGGCAGGGGATCAGCCCCAGCATTTT.

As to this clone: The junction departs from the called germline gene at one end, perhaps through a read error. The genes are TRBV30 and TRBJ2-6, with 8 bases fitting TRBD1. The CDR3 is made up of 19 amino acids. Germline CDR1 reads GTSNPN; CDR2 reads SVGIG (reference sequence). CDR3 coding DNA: TGTGCCTGGAGTGTACATGGAGGACAGGGCAACTCTGGGGCCAACGGCCTGACTTTC. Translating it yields CAWSVHGGQGNSGANGLTF.

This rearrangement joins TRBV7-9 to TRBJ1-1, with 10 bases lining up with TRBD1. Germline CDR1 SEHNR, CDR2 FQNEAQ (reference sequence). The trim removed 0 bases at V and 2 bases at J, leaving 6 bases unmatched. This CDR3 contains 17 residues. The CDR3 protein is CASSLAPGQGPNTEAFF. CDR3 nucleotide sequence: TGTGCCAGCAGCTTAGCCCCGGGACAGGGGCCTAACACTGAAGCTTTCTTT. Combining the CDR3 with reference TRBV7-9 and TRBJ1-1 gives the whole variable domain DTGVSQNPRHKITKRGQNVTFRCDPISEHNRLYWYRQTLGQGPEFLTYFQNEAQLEKSRLLSDRFSAERPKGSFSTLEIQRTEQGDSAMYLCASSLAPGQGPNTEAFFGQGTRLTVV.

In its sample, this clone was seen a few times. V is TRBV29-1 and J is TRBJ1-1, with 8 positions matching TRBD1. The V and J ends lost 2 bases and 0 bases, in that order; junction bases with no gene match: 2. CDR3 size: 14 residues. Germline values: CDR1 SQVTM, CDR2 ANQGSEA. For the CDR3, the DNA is TGCAGCGTTGAAAGGGACAGGCTGAACACTGAAGCTTTCTTT. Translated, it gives CSVERDRLNTEAFF.

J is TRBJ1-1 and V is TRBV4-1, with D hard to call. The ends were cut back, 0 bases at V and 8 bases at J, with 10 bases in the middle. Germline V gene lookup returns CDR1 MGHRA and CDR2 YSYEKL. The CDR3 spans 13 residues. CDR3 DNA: TGCGCCAGCAGCCAAGATAGGACTTTAGAAGCTTTCTTT. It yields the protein CASSQDRTLEAFF.

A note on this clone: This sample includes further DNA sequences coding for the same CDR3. In nucleotides, the CDR3 is TGCGCCAGCAGCTTGCGAGGGGGGGACTATGGCTACACCTTC. Translation: CASSLRGGDYGYTF. This chain joins TRBV5-1 and TRBJ1-2; a weak D match, TRBD1 (6 bases). Germline values: CDR1 SGHRS, CDR2 YFSETQ. With 1 base removed from V and 3 bases from J, the gap between germline ends came to 10 bases. The CDR3 consists of 14 residues.

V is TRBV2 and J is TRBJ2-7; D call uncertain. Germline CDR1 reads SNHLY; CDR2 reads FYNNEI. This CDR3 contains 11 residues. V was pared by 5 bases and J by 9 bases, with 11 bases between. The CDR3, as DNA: TGTGCCAGCAGTACCGGTTTCGGGCAGTACTTC. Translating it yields CASSTGFGQYF. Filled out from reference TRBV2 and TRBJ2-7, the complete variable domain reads EPEVTQTPSHQVTQMGQEVILRCVPISNHLYFYWYRQILGQKVEFLVSFYNNEISEKSEIFDDQFSVERPDGSNFTLKIRSTKLEDSAMYFCASSTGFGQYFGPGTRLTVT.

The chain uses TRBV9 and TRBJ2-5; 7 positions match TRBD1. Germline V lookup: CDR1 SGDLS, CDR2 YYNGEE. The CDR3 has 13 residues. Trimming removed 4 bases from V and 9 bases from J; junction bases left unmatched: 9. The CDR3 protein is CASSPRTGEAQYF. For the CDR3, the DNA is TGTGCCAGCAGCCCAAGGACAGGCGAGGCCCAGTACTTC.